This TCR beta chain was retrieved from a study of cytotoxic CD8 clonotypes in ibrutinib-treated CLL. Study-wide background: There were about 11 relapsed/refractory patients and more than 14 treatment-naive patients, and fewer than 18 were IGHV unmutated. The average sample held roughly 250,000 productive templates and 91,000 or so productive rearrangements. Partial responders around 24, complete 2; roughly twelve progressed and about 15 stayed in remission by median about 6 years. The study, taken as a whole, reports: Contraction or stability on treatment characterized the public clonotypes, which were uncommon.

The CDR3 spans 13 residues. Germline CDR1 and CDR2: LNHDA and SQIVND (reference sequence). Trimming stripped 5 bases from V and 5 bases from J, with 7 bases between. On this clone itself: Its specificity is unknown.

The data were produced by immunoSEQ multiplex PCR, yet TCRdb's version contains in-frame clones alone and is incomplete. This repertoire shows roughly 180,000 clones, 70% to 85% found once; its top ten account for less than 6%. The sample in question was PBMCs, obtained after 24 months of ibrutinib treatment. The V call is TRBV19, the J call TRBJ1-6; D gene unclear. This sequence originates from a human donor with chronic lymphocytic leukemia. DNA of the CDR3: TGTGCCAGTAGTCAGCTAAATAATTCACCCCTCCACTTT. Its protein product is CASSQLNNSPLHF.